These T cell receptor beta chains were read from a single sample in a study of cytotoxic CD8 clonotypes in ibrutinib-treated CLL. Sequencing used immunoSEQ multiplex PCR; TCRdb keeps in-frame clones, though not all of them. Altogether almost 250,000 clones are present, roughly 74% being singletons, with the ten largest covering about 16%. The specimen comprised PBMCs, sampled after 24 months of ibrutinib treatment. The source of these receptors is a human donor with chronic lymphocytic leukemia. Both conserved end residues are part of each CDR3. Fields, in order: V gene, J gene, D gene, clone size, CDR3 protein, CDR3 DNA. A D gene is named only where the DNA matches it firmly. Clone size appears in some rows only: once, few, many, or a class for an expanded clone.

TRBV5-1,TRBJ2-3,TRBD2,.,CASSFGTSASTDTQYF,TGCGCCAGCAGCTTCGGGACTAGCGCTAGCACAGATACGCAGTATTTT
TRBV7-3,TRBJ2-3,TRBD1,.,CASSLRQGSSDTQYF,TGTGCCAGCAGCTTACGACAGGGGAGTTCAGATACGCAGTATTTT
TRBV27,TRBJ2-4,.,.,CASSLSGGKSIQYF,TGTGCCAGCAGTTTATCAGGGGGAAAGAGCATTCAGTACTTC
TRBV19,TRBJ1-5,.,few,CASRGYQGYQPQHF,TGTGCCAGTAGAGGGTACCAGGGCTATCAGCCCCAGCATTTT
TRBV29-1,TRBJ2-7,TRBD2,.,CSVVRLAGRNEQYF,TGCAGCGTTGTCCGACTAGCGGGAAGAAACGAGCAGTACTTC
TRBV5-4,TRBJ2-3,.,.,CASSDPISGTDTQYF,TGTGCCAGCAGCGACCCCATTAGCGGCACAGATACGCAGTATTTT
TRBV10-3,TRBJ2-5,.,.,CAIMQGWQETQYF,TGTGCCATCATGCAGGGGTGGCAAGAGACCCAGTACTTC
TRBV11-3,TRBJ2-4,TRBD1,.,CASSPGTGHSNIQYF,TGTGCCAGCAGCCCAGGGACAGGGCATTCAAACATTCAGTACTTC
TRBV6-5,TRBJ1-5,TRBD1,.,CASSPDRGRQPQHF,TGTGCCAGCAGTCCGGACAGGGGACGTCAGCCCCAGCATTTT
TRBV6-5,TRBJ2-7,.,few,CASSYSRRGDEQYF,TGTGCCAGCAGTTACTCTCGGAGGGGGGACGAGCAGTACTTC
TRBV14,TRBJ2-5,.,.,CASSQGLSIQETQYF,TGTGCCAGCAGCCAAGGGCTGTCCATCCAAGAGACCCAGTACTTC
TRBV27,TRBJ1-2,.,.,CASSFRRDSYGYTF,TGTGCCAGCAGTTTCAGGCGGGACTCCTATGGCTACACCTTC
TRBV18,TRBJ2-7,.,.,CASSPDRSQDEQYF,TGTGCCAGCTCACCTGACAGGAGCCAGGACGAGCAGTACTTC
TRBV27,TRBJ2-3,TRBD2,.,CASSWTSDAQYF,TGTGCCAGCAGTTGGACTAGCGACGCGCAGTATTTT
TRBV7-9,TRBJ1-1,.,.,CASRLGGTEAFF,TGTGCCAGCAGGCTGGGTGGCACTGAAGCTTTCTTT
TRBV30,TRBJ2-5,.,.,CAWRGVSETQYF,TGTGCCTGGAGGGGGGTTTCAGAGACCCAGTACTTC
TRBV7-7,TRBJ2-3,.,.,CASSSTEGTDTQYF,TGTGCTAGCAGCTCGACCGAGGGCACAGATACGCAGTATTTT
TRBV28,TRBJ2-7,TRBD1,.,CASSSPLWTGLRDEQYF,TGTGCCAGCAGTTCCCCCCTCTGGACAGGGCTTAGGGACGAGCAGTACTTC
TRBV9,TRBJ2-7,TRBD2,.,CASSVGASGRGEQYF,TGTGCCAGCAGCGTAGGTGCTAGCGGCCGGGGCGAGCAGTACTTC
TRBV5-5,TRBJ1-2,.,.,CASSFTENYGYTF,TGTGCCAGCAGCTTCACAGAAAACTATGGCTACACCTTC
TRBV28,TRBJ1-1,TRBD1,once,CAMGQLAFF,TGTGCCATGGGACAGCTGGCTTTCTTT
TRBV7-3,TRBJ2-5,.,.,CASSPRFRETQYF,TGTGCCAGCAGCCCCCGTTTCCGTGAGACCCAGTACTTC
TRBV6-5,TRBJ2-5,TRBD1,.,CASSSGTGGETQYF,TGTGCCAGCAGTTCCGGGACAGGGGGAGAGACCCAGTACTTC
TRBV9,TRBJ2-3,.,.,CASSLGHDTQYF,TGTGCCAGCAGCCTGGGCCATGATACGCAGTATTTT
TRBV6-5,TRBJ2-7,TRBD2,.,CASSYGPGLAGEQYF,TGTGCCAGCAGTTACGGCCCGGGACTAGCGGGCGAGCAGTACTTC
TRBV27,TRBJ2-7,.,once,CASKKTWESYEQYF,TGTGCCAGCAAGAAAACTTGGGAGAGCTACGAGCAGTACTTC
TRBV27,TRBJ2-3,.,.,CASSLTVYTQDHTDTQYF,TGTGCCAGCAGTTTGACAGTCTATACCCAGGACCACACAGATACGCAGTATTTT
TRBV9,TRBJ1-5,.,.,CASSVAPSADQPQHF,TGTGCCAGCAGCGTAGCACCGTCGGCGGATCAGCCCCAGCATTTT
TRBV27,TRBJ1-2,TRBD1,few,CASSPDRGGGYTF,TGTGCCAGCAGCCCGGACAGGGGAGGCGGCTACACCTTC
TRBV6-5,TRBJ1-6,.,.,CASSYEGPLYNSPLHF,TGTGCCAGCAGTTATGAAGGACCGCTCTATAATTCACCCCTCCACTTT
TRBV5-3,TRBJ2-7,.,.,CARCDHEQYF,TGTGCCAGATGTGACCACGAGCAGTACTTC
TRBV9,TRBJ1-3,.,once,CASSLVLTGNTIYF,TGTGCCAGCAGCCTGGTCCTCACTGGAAACACCATATATTTT
TRBV30,TRBJ2-7,.,.,CAWSRTKGALEQYF,TGTGCCTGGAGTAGGACTAAAGGGGCTCTCGAGCAGTACTTC
TRBV9,TRBJ2-1,TRBD2,many,CASSSRTSGVRNEQFF,TGTGCCAGCAGCTCCCGGACTAGCGGGGTGAGGAATGAGCAGTTCTTC
TRBV6-6,TRBJ2-7,.,.,CASSYSPSGGGEQYF,TGTGCCAGCAGTTACTCTCCTAGCGGAGGGGGGGAGCAGTACTTC
TRBV6-5,TRBJ2-1,.,once,CASSSGGPDPFF,TGTGCCAGCAGTTCAGGAGGACCAGATCCGTTCTTC
TRBV29-1,TRBJ2-2,.,.,CSVGTPSAGELFF,TGCAGCGTTGGTACTCCCTCGGCCGGGGAGCTGTTTTTT
TRBV29-1,TRBJ2-1,.,once,CSVEDLARSSYNEQFF,TGCAGCGTTGAAGATCTCGCAAGGAGCTCCTACAATGAGCAGTTCTTC
TRBV6-5,TRBJ2-1,.,.,CASSYATNEQFF,TGTGCCAGCAGTTACGCCACCAATGAGCAGTTCTTC
TRBV7-9,TRBJ2-1,TRBD2,.,CASSQGWLAGVDEQFF,TGTGCCAGCAGCCAGGGATGGCTAGCGGGAGTTGATGAGCAGTTCTTC
TRBV2,TRBJ2-7,.,.,CASTRNPLYEQYF,TGTGCCAGCACCAGAAATCCCCTCTACGAGCAGTACTTC
TRBV29-1,TRBJ2-7,.,.,CSVEVAYEQYF,TGCAGCGTTGAAGTGGCCTACGAGCAGTACTTC
TRBV25-1,TRBJ2-4,.,once,CASSKIPTLAYIQYF,TGTGCCAGCAGTAAAATACCGACCCTAGCGTACATTCAGTACTTC
TRBV15,TRBJ2-1,TRBD2,.,CATSRGSGRAYNEQFF,TGTGCCACCAGCAGAGGGAGCGGGAGGGCCTACAATGAGCAGTTCTTC
TRBV28,TRBJ1-2,.,few,CASDSVEGYTF,TGTGCCAGCGACTCGGTTGAGGGCTACACCTTC
TRBV4-1,TRBJ1-4,.,few,CASSQERAGEKLFF,TGCGCCAGCAGCCAAGAGAGGGCTGGTGAAAAACTGTTTTTT
TRBV5-1,TRBJ2-3,.,.,CASSLESSAADTQYF,TGCGCCAGCAGCTTGGAGTCTAGCGCGGCAGATACGCAGTATTTT
TRBV6-5,TRBJ2-7,TRBD2,.,CASSYRARLADYEQYF,TGTGCCAGCAGTTACAGGGCACGACTAGCGGATTACGAGCAGTACTTC
TRBV7-2,TRBJ2-1,TRBD2,.,CASSLTSGIYEQFF,TGTGCCAGCAGCTTGACTAGCGGGATCTATGAGCAGTTCTTC
TRBV6-5,TRBJ2-7,TRBD1,.,CASSRTGEEQYF,TGTGCCAGCAGCCGGACAGGGGAAGAGCAGTACTTC
TRBV6-6,TRBJ2-2,TRBD1,.,CAGTTGESTGELFF,TGTGCCGGCACAACAGGGGAGAGCACCGGGGAGCTGTTTTTT
TRBV9,TRBJ2-1,TRBD2,.,CASSAYPTSGRVWNNEQFF,TGTGCCAGCAGCGCCTATCCTACTAGCGGGAGGGTTTGGAACAATGAGCAGTTCTTC
TRBV29-1,TRBJ2-1,.,.,CSVETQDWVQFF,TGCAGCGTTGAAACCCAGGACTGGGTACAGTTCTTC
TRBV18,TRBJ1-1,.,.,CASSPPEGGILMNTEAFF,TGTGCCAGCTCACCACCGGAGGGGGGCATTCTCATGAACACTGAAGCTTTCTTT
TRBV6-6,TRBJ2-6,.,.,CASGSKPGANVLTF,TGTGCCAGCGGGTCAAAGCCTGGGGCCAACGTCCTGACTTTC